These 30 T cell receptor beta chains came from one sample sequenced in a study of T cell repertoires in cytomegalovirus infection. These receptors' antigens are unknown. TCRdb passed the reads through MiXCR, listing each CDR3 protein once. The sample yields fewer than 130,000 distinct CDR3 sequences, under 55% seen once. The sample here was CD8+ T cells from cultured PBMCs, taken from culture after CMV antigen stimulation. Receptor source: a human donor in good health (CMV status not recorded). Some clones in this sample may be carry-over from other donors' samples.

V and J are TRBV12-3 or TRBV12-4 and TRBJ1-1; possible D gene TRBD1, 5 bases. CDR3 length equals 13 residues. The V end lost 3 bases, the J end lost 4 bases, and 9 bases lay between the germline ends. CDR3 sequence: CASSFGTGTEAFF. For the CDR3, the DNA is TGTGCCAGCAGTTTTGGGACGGGCACTGAAGCTTTCTTT.

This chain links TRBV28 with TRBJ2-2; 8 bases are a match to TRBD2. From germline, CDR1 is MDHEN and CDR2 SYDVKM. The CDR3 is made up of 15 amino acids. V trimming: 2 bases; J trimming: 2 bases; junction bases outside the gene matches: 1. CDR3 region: CASSLAGGNTGELFF. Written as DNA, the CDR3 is TGTGCCAGCAGTTTAGCGGGGGGCAACACCGGGGAGCTGTTTTTT. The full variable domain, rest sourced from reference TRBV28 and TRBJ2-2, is DVKVTQSSRYLVKRTGEKVFLECVQDMDHENMFWYRQDPGLGLRLIYFSYDVKMKEKGDIPEGYSVSREKKERFSLILESASTNQTSMYLCASSLAGGNTGELFFGEGSRLTVL.

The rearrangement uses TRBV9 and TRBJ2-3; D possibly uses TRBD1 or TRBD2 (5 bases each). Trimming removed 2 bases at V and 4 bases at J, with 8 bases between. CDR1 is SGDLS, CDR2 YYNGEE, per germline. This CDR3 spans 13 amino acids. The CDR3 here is CASSVGDPDTQYF. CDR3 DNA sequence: TGTGCCAGCAGCGTCGGGGACCCAGATACGCAGTATTTT.

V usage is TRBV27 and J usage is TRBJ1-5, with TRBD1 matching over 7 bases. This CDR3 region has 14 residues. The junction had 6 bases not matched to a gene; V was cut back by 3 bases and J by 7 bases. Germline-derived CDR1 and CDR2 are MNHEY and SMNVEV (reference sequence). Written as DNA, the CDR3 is TGTGCCAGCAGTTTCCAGGGGGGGGGCCAGCCCCAGCATTTT. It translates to CASSFQGGGQPQHF.

The CDR3 nucleotides read TGTGCCAGCAGTTTACCTCAGACAGGGTCGAATGAGCAGTTCTTC. This sequence encodes CASSLPQTGSNEQFF. This sequence joins TRBV27 and TRBJ2-1; 7 bases align to TRBD1. V lost 2 bases, J lost 7 bases, and 8 bases stayed unmatched. Per the germline V gene, CDR1 is MNHEY and CDR2 is SMNVEV (reference sequence). The CDR3 extends over 15 amino acids.

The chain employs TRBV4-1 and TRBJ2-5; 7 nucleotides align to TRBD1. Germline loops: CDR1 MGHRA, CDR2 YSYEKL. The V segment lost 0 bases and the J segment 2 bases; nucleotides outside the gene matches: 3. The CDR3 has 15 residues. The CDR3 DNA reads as TGCGCCAGCAGCCAAGAAGGGACAGCGCAAGAGACCCAGTACTTC. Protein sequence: CASSQEGTAQETQYF.

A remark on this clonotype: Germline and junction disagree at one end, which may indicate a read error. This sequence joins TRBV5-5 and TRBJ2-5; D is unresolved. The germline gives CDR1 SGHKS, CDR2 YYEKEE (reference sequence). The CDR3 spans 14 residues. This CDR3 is CATSPNLNQETQYF. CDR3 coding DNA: TGTGCCACCAGCCCAAATCTCAACCAAGAGACCCAGTACTTC. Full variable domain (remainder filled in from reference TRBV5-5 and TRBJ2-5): DAGVTQSPTHLIKTRGQQVTLRCSPISGHKSVSWYQQVLGQGPQFIFQYYEKEERGRGNFPDRFSARQFPNYSSELNVNALLLGDSALYLCATSPNLNQETQYFGPGTRLLVL.

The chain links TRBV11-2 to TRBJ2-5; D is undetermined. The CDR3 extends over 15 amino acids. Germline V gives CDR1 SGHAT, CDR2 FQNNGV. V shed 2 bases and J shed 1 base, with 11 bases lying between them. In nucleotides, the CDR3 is TGTGCCAGCAGCTTATTTCAGTCCTTCCAAGAGACCCAGTACTTC. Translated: CASSLFQSFQETQYF.

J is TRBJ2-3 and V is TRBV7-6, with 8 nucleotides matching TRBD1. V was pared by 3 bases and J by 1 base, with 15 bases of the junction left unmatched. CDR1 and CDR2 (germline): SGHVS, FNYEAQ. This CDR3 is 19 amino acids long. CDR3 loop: CASSFRQGSTLYGTDTQYF. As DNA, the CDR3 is TGTGCCAGCAGCTTCAGACAGGGGTCTACGCTGTACGGCACAGATACGCAGTATTTT.

Here the CDR3 DNA reads TGTGCCAGCAGTTTCCGGGTACAGGGATCGACCGGGGAGCTGTTTTTT. Protein sequence: CASSFRVQGSTGELFF. The gene calls are TRBV28 and TRBJ2-2, with D tentatively TRBD1 (6 bases). CDR1 MDHEN and CDR2 SYDVKM come from the germline V gene. Trimming pared 3 bases from V and 5 bases from J, leaving 16 bases between. This CDR3 has 16 residues.

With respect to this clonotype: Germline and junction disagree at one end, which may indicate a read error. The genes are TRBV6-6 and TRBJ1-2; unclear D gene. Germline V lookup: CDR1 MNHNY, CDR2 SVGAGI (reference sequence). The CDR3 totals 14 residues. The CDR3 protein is CASSLYRSNYVYTF. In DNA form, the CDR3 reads TGTGCCAGCAGTTTGTACCGGTCTAACTATGTCTACACCTTC.

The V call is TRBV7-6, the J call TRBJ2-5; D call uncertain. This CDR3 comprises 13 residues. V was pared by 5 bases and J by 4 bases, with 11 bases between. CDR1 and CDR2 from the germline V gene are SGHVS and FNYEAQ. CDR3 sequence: CASSPPAGETQYF. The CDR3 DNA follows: TGTGCCAGCAGCCCTCCGGCTGGAGAGACCCAGTACTTC.

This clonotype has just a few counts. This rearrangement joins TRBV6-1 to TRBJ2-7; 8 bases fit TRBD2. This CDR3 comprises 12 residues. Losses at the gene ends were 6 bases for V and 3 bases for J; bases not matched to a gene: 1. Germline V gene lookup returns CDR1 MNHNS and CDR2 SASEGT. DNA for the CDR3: TGTGCCAGCAGCGCGGGAGGCTACGAGCAGTACTTC. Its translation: CASSAGGYEQYF.

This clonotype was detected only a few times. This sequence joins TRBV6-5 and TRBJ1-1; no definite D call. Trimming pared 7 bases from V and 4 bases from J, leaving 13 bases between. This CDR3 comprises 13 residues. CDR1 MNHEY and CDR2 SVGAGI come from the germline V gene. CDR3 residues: CASTLRGGTEAFF. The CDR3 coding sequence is TGTGCCAGCACCCTCCGGGGAGGCACTGAAGCTTTCTTT.

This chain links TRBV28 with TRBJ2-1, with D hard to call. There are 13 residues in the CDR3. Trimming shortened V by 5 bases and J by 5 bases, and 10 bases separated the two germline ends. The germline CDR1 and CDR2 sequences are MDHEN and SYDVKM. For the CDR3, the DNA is TGTGCCAGCAGTCCTCTAGAAAACAATGAGCAGTTCTTC. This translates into CASSPLENNEQFF.

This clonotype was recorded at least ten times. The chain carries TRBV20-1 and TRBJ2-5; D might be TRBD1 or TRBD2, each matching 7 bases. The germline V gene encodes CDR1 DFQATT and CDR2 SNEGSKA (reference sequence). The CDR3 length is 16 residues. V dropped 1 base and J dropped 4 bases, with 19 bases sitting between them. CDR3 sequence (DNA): TGCAGTGCTAGAGCAGGGGGGGGCGGGGGTGGAGAGACCCAGTACTTC. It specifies CSARAGGGGGGETQYF.

The CDR3 region has the DNA TGTGCCAGTAGTCTAACAGGGACAGATACGCAGTATTTT. It translates to CASSLTGTDTQYF. The rearrangement uses TRBV19 and TRBJ2-3; D is possibly TRBD1 (6 bases). The CDR3 spans 13 residues. Germline-derived CDR1 and CDR2 are LNHDA and SQIVND (reference sequence). Trimming removed 5 bases from V and 3 bases from J, with 9 bases in between.

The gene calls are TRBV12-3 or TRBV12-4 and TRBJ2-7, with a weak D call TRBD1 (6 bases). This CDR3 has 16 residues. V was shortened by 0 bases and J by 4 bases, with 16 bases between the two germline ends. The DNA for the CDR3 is TGTGCCAGCAGTTTAGCTTGGCAGGGGAATCCGTACGAGCAGTACTTC. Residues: CASSLAWQGNPYEQYF.

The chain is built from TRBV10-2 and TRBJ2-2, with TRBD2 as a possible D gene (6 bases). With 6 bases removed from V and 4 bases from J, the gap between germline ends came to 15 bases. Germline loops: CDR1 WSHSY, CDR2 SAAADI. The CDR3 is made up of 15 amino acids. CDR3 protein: CASRPTSLGTGELFF. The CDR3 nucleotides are TGCGCCAGCAGACCTACTAGCCTCGGCACCGGGGAGCTGTTTTTT.

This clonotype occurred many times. CDR3 DNA sequence: TGTGCCAGCAGCCCCCGATCCGGGCAGCAAGAGACCCAGTACTTC. Translation: CASSPRSGQQETQYF. The rearrangement joins TRBV7-9 to TRBJ2-5; D gene ambiguous. This CDR3 has 15 residues. Looked up from germline, CDR1 is SEHNR and CDR2 is FQNEAQ (reference sequence). Deletions cut 5 bases from V and 2 bases from J, with 15 bases between.

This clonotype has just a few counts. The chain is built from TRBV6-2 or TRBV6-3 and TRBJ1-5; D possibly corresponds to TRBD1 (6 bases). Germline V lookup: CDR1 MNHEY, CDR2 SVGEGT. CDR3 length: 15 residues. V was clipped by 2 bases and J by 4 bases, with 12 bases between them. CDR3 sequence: CASSYLDSTNQPQHF. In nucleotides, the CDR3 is TGTGCCAGCAGTTACCTGGACAGCACAAATCAGCCCCAGCATTTT.

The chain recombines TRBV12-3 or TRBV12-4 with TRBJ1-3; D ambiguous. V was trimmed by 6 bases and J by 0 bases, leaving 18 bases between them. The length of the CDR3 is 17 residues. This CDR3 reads CASSEARTESSGNTIYF. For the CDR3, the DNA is TGTGCCAGCAGCGAGGCCCGGACGGAAAGCTCTGGAAACACCATATATTTT.

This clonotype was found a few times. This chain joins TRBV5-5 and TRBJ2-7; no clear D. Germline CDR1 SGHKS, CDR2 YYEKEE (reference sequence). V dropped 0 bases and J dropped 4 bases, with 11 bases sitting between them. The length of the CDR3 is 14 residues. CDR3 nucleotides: TGTGCCAGCAGCTTGGCAGAAGGTGGATACGAGCAGTACTTC. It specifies CASSLAEGGYEQYF.

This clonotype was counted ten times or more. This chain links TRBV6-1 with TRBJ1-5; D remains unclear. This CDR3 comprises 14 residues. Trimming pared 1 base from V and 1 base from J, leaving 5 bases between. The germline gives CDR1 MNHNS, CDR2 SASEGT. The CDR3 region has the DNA TGTGCCAGCAGTGAAGGCGACAGCAATCAGCCCCAGCATTTT. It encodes CASSEGDSNQPQHF.

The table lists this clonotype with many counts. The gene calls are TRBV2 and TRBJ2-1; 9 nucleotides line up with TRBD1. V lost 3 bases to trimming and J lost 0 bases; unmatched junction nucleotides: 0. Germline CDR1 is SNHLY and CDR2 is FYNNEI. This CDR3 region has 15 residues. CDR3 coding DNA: TGTGCCAGCAGTGAGGGACAGGGCTCCTACAATGAGCAGTTCTTC. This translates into CASSEGQGSYNEQFF.

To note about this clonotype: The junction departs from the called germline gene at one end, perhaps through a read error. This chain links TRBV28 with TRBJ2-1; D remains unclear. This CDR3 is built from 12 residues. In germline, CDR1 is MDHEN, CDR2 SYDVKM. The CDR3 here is CASRGTYDEQFF. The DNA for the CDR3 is TGTGCCAGCAGAGGTACCTACGATGAGCAGTTCTTC.

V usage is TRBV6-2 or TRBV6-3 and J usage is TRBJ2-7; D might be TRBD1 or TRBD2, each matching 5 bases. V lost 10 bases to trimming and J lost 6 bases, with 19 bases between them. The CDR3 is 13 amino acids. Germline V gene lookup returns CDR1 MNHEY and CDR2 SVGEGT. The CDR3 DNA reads TGTGCCACCCAAGACCCCCCAGGGAGCGAGCAGTACTTC. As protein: CATQDPPGSEQYF.

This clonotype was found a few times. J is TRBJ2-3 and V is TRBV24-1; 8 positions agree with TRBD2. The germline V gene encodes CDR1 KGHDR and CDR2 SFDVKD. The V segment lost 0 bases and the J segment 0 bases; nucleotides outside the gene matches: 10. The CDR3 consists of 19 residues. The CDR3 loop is CATSDLRLSGDSSTDTQYF. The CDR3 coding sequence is TGTGCCACCAGTGATTTGCGGCTTAGCGGGGACTCTAGCACAGATACGCAGTATTTT.

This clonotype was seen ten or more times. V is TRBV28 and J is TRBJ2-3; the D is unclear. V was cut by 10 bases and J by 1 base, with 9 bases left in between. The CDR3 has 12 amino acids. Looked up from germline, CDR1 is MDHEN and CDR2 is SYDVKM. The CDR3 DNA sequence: TGTGCCACCACCTCAGGCACAGATACGCAGTATTTT. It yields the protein CATTSGTDTQYF.

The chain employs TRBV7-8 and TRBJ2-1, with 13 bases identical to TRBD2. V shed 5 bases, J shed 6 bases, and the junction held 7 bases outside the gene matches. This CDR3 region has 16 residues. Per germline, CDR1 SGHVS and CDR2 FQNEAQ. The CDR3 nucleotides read TGTGCCAGCAGCCTCCCAACTAGCGGGGGGGGCAATGAGCAGTTCTTC. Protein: CASSLPTSGGGNEQFF.